The rows below give T cell receptor beta chains drawn from one sample of a study of blood T cell repertoires in COVID-19. TCRdb's copy holds only in-frame clones and misses some; the assay was immunoSEQ multiplex PCR. This sample has more than 200,000 clones, with roughly 80% found just once. Source material: peripheral blood. These receptors all stem from a woman between 40 and 50 years old with active or convalescent COVID-19. CDR3s include the opening cysteine and the closing phenylalanine or tryptophan. A D gene is named only where the DNA matches it firmly. Size values are once, few and many counts, or a class for expanded clones, and some rows have none.

V,D,size,J,DNA,CDR3
TRBV5-3,-,-,TRBJ1-1,TGTGCCAGAAGCCTTATACAGGGTCGGGACACTGAAGCTTTCTTT,CARSLIQGRDTEAFF
TRBV19,-,-,TRBJ2-5,TGTGCCAGTAGTATTTCCGCCGCGGAGACCCAGTACTTC,CASSISAAETQYF
TRBV5-1,TRBD1,-,TRBJ2-2,TGCGCCAGCAGCTTGTCTCGACAGGGTAACACCGGGGAGCTGTTTTTT,CASSLSRQGNTGELFF
TRBV4-1,-,-,TRBJ1-2,TGCGCCAGCAGCCAACAAATCGCGAACCCGGGATATGGCTACACCTTC,CASSQQIANPGYGYTF
TRBV20-1,-,-,TRBJ2-3,TGCAGTGCTAGACCCCAAGATACGCAGTATTTT,CSARPQDTQYF
TRBV29-1,TRBD1,-,TRBJ1-1,TGCAGCGTGAACAGGGGTACGGTGAACACTGAAGCTTTCTTT,CSVNRGTVNTEAFF
TRBV6-6,TRBD1,-,TRBJ2-3,TGTGCCAGCAGCTGGACAGGGGCAGCCAGCACAGATTCGCAGTATTTT,CASSWTGAASTDSQYF
TRBV5-4,-,-,TRBJ2-5,TGTGCCAGCAGCTTGGAGTTTAACAGCCAAGAGACCCAGTACTTC,CASSLEFNSQETQYF
TRBV24-1,-,-,TRBJ2-5,TGTGCCACCAGTGATTTATCCGGGGAGGTGGAGACCCAGTACTTC,CATSDLSGEVETQYF
TRBV15,TRBD2,-,TRBJ2-7,TGTGCCACCAGCGGGGGAGCGGGAGGGGGCTACGAGCAGTACTTC,CATSGGAGGGYEQYF
TRBV18,-,-,TRBJ1-4,TGTGCCAGCTCACCACCTGTAGCGGAGGAAAAACTGTTTTTT,CASSPPVAEEKLFF
TRBV27,-,-,TRBJ1-1,TGTGCCAGCAGCCGCTTATTCGGTTACTCGAACACTGAAGCTTTCTTT,CASSRLFGYSNTEAFF
TRBV4-1,TRBD1,-,TRBJ1-5,TGCGCCAGCAGCCCGGGAGCGGGACAGGGGGCCCGGAGCAATCAGCCCCAGCATTTT,CASSPGAGQGARSNQPQHF
TRBV5-1,-,-,TRBJ1-1,TGCGCCAGCAGCTGGGGCGCAGCAGACACTGAAGCTTTCTTT,CASSWGAADTEAFF
TRBV5-1,TRBD2,-,TRBJ2-3,TGCGCCAGCAGCTTTGTAGGGTGGACTAGCGGGGGGGCAGATACGCAGTATTTT,CASSFVGWTSGGADTQYF
TRBV18,-,-,TRBJ1-1,TGTGCCAGCTCGCAGTCTGGTAATGAAGCTTTCTTT,CASSQSGNEAFF
TRBV5-8,-,-,TRBJ2-5,TGTGCCAGCAGCTTTTGGGGCAGAGAAAGGACCCAGTACTTC,CASSFWGRERTQYF
TRBV29-1,TRBD2,once,TRBJ2-7,TGCAGCGTTGAAGTGAGCGAGCGGGAGGCATACGAGCAGTACTTC,CSVEVSEREAYEQYF
TRBV30,TRBD1,-,TRBJ1-3,TGTGCCTGGAGTGCAACGGACAGGGGCTTCTTAAACACCATATATTTT,CAWSATDRGFLNTIYF
TRBV28,-,-,TRBJ2-7,TGTGCCAGCAGTTTAGATCGGGGGGCGAATTACGAGCAGTACTTC,CASSLDRGANYEQYF
TRBV19,TRBD1,-,TRBJ2-1,TGTGCCAGTAGTATAGGGGGACAGGGGGCTTATGAGCAGTTCTTC,CASSIGGQGAYEQFF